The T cell receptor (beta chain) described here comes from a study of T cells after yellow fever vaccination. TCR cDNA was made by 5'RACE template switching, adding a universal primer site and UMIs. TCRdb itself ran the 5' RACE reads through MiXCR, one entry per CDR3 protein. The profile shows about 320,000 distinct CDR3 sequences, about 6.9% of them singletons. This CDR3 region has 17 residues. Trimming at V came to 2 bases and at J to 5 bases, leaving 12 bases not matched to a gene. Germline CDR1 DFQATT, CDR2 SNEGSKA (reference sequence). This clonotype was detected ten times or more. The source of this sequence is a man aged 18 to 29 who received the YFV17D yellow fever vaccine. The sample was PBMCs, taken about 41 days after the first yellow fever vaccination. The V and J genes are TRBV20-1 and TRBJ2-5; 12 bases line up with TRBD2. For the CDR3, the DNA is TGCAGTGCTAGATGGGCTAGCGGGGGGGCCGGCATTGAGACCCAGTACTTC. Encoded protein: CSARWASGGAGIETQYF.